Below are 4 T cell receptor beta chains sequenced from a single sample in a study of response to subunit inactivated influenza vaccine. MiXCR, run by TCRdb on the RT-PCR reads, gives a single entry per CDR3 protein. The table lists around 190,000 distinct CDR3 sequences, around 15% of them singletons. The sample in question was CD8+ T cells sorted from PBMCs, obtained roughly 5 days after vaccination. The receptors originated from a man in his fifties or sixties who received an inactivated influenza vaccine.

The sample holds a few counts of this clonotype. V usage is TRBV11-2 and J usage is TRBJ2-2, with TRBD2 as a possible D gene (5 bases). V lost 5 bases to trimming and J lost 4 bases, with 11 bases between them. This CDR3 is built from 14 residues. Per germline, CDR1 SGHAT and CDR2 FQNNGV. The CDR3 DNA sequence: TGTGCCAGCAGCCTGGACTTCCCCACCGGGGAGCTGTTTTTT. As protein: CASSLDFPTGELFF.

A few counts support this clonotype. The chain employs TRBV4-1 and TRBJ1-2, with a possible D match to TRBD1 (5 bases). The V gene lost 3 bases and the J gene lost 4 bases, with 15 bases spanning the gap. Germline-derived CDR1 and CDR2 are MGHRA and YSYEKL. CDR3 length: 15 residues. In DNA form, the CDR3 reads TGCGCCAGCAGCCACCCCCGGGGCGCAAGCTATGGCTACACCTTC. As protein: CASSHPRGASYGYTF.

J is TRBJ2-7 and V is TRBV6-1; the D gene is possibly TRBD2 (6 bases). Trimming stripped 5 bases from V and 3 bases from J, with 14 bases between. The CDR3 is 14 amino acids. Germline CDR1 reads MNHNS; CDR2 reads SASEGT. CDR3 DNA: TGTGCCAGCAGTCCAGCGGGTACGTTCTACGAGCAGTACTTC. This codes for CASSPAGTFYEQYF.

V usage is TRBV11-2 and J usage is TRBJ2-7; 11 positions match TRBD2. The CDR3 is 18 residues long. V was clipped by 0 bases and J by 2 bases; unmatched bases: 9. Germline V gene sequence: CDR1 SGHAT, CDR2 FQNNGV. Written as DNA, the CDR3 is TGTGCCAGCAGCTTAGATAGTTTCCGGGGACTAGCGGCCTACGAGCAGTACTTC. Its translation: CASSLDSFRGLAAYEQYF.